Each of the 27 T cell receptor beta chains below was sequenced from the same sample in a study of T cells in Graves' hyperthyroidism and ophthalmopathy. RNA transcripts were the template for amplifying TCR beta CDR3 regions. First-round RT-PCR with HTBI primers amplified the TCR CDR3 region. TCRdb called the multiplex PCR reads again in MiXCR, with one record for every CDR3 protein. The sample includes about 480,000 distinct CDR3 sequences, about 20% of them seen just once. What was sequenced was blood. These receptors all come from a woman aged 70-85 years with Graves' ophthalmopathy.

This clonotype was detected only a few times. The J gene is TRBJ2-7, the V gene TRBV27, with a tentative D call TRBD1 (6 bases). The V end lost 5 bases, the J end lost 2 bases, and 13 bases lay between the germline ends. There are 14 residues in the CDR3. Looked up from germline, CDR1 is MNHEY and CDR2 is SMNVEV (reference sequence). The DNA for the CDR3 is TGTGCCAGCAGTCGGACAGTCTCAACCTACGAGCAGTACTTC. Its protein is CASSRTVSTYEQYF.

A few counts support this clonotype. This chain links TRBV27 with TRBJ1-2; D ambiguous. The V end lost 6 bases, the J end lost 3 bases, and 14 bases lay between the germline ends. CDR3 length: 14 amino acids. CDR1 is MNHEY and CDR2 is SMNVEV in the germline V gene (reference sequence). The CDR3 here is CASRPFGRDYGYTF. The DNA of the CDR3 is TGTGCCAGCAGACCTTTCGGGAGGGACTATGGCTACACCTTC.

In this sample, this clonotype turned up a few times. The chain links TRBV10-3 to TRBJ2-3; 9 nucleotides line up with TRBD1. The CDR3 is made up of 16 amino acids. CDR1 and CDR2 (germline): ENHRY, SYGVKD. Losses at the gene ends were 4 bases for V and 0 bases for J; bases not matched to a gene: 5. DNA for the CDR3: TGTGCCATCAGTGGGTGGGACAGGGCCAGCACAGATACGCAGTATTTT. This sequence encodes CAISGWDRASTDTQYF.

V is TRBV19 and J is TRBJ2-2; tentatively, D is TRBD2 (5 bases). Trimming removed 6 bases from V and 0 bases from J, with 8 bases in between. Germline-derived CDR1 and CDR2 are LNHDA and SQIVND (reference sequence). The CDR3 is made up of 14 amino acids. CDR3 loop: CASRDLTNTGELFF. The DNA of the CDR3 is TGTGCCAGTAGGGACTTAACGAACACCGGGGAGCTGTTTTTT.

This clonotype was recorded at least ten times. J is TRBJ1-1 and V is TRBV7-8; D possibly corresponds to TRBD1 (6 bases). Germline values: CDR1 SGHVS, CDR2 FQNEAQ. The V gene lost 7 bases and the J gene lost 3 bases, with 15 bases spanning the gap. There are 14 residues in the CDR3. The CDR3 sequence is CASTWGAGDTEAFF. CDR3 DNA sequence: TGTGCCAGCACCTGGGGGGCTGGGGACACTGAAGCTTTCTTT.

The CDR3 loop reads CASRSSAPHQFF. The CDR3 bases are TGTGCCAGCAGGTCCTCGGCCCCCCACCAGTTCTTC. The rearrangement links TRBV6-2 or TRBV6-3 to TRBJ2-1; D remains unclear. This CDR3 contains 12 residues. The V gene lost 6 bases and the J gene lost 13 bases, with 16 bases spanning the gap. CDR1 is MNHEY, CDR2 SVGEGT, per germline.

On this clonotype itself: This may come from a read error, since a much larger clone is one base off. In this CDR3 the conserved last residue, phenylalanine or tryptophan, is missing, so a read error is likely. For the CDR3, the DNA is TGTGCCAGCAGCTTAGGGGGGCGGTCCTACGAGCAGTACCTC. Its protein is CASSLGGRSYEQYL. The chain carries TRBV7-2 and TRBJ2-7, with TRBD1 as a possible D gene (6 bases). V was cut by 1 base and J by 1 base, with 8 bases left in between. Germline CDR1 and CDR2: SGHTA and FQGNSA. The CDR3 is made up of 14 amino acids.

This clonotype was picked up one time. This chain connects TRBV4-1 to TRBJ2-3, with 10 bases that match TRBD2. Germline V CDR1 and CDR2: MGHRA, YSYEKL. With V trimmed by 4 bases and J by 5 bases, 9 bases remained unmatched. The CDR3 runs to 16 residues. CDR3 bases: TGCGCCAGCAGCCCCCACCTAGCGGGAGTTGGAGATACGCAGTATTTT. Amino acids: CASSPHLAGVGDTQYF.

Only a few counts were recorded for this clonotype. The chain employs TRBV5-1 and TRBJ2-7, with D tentatively TRBD1 (6 bases). Trimming pared 1 base from V and 1 base from J, leaving 12 bases between. The CDR3 runs to 15 residues. Germline values: CDR1 SGHRS, CDR2 YFSETQ. CDR3 region: CASSLSQGPSYEQYF. As DNA, the CDR3 is TGCGCCAGCAGCTTGTCGCAGGGGCCTTCCTACGAGCAGTACTTC.

This clonotype was recorded a few times. The chain uses TRBV5-1 and TRBJ2-1, with D perhaps matching TRBD1 (6 bases). Looked up from germline, CDR1 is SGHRS and CDR2 is YFSETQ. This CDR3 comprises 15 residues. Trimming took off 6 bases at V and 0 bases at J, with 13 bases between the two ends. CDR3 in DNA: TGCGCCAGCAACGTAGGGGGTAACTCCTACAATGAGCAGTTCTTC. Amino acid sequence: CASNVGGNSYNEQFF.

This clonotype was seen a few times. The rearrangement joins TRBV20-1 to TRBJ1-2; TRBD1 matches at 10 bases. V lost 5 bases to trimming and J lost 6 bases; unmatched junction nucleotides: 3. CDR1 is DFQATT, CDR2 SNEGSKA, per germline (reference sequence). The CDR3 is 12 residues long. In nucleotides, the CDR3 is TGCAGTGCTCGGGGGACAGGGGATGGCTACACCTTC. This gives the protein CSARGTGDGYTF.

This clonotype was seen a handful of times. The rearrangement uses TRBV29-1 and TRBJ2-5, with unresolved D. Deletions cut 6 bases from V and 5 bases from J, with 19 bases between. There are 14 residues in the CDR3. Germline-derived CDR1 and CDR2 are SQVTM and ANQGSEA. DNA for the CDR3: TGCAGCGTCCTAGAAACCGGTTTTAGGGAGACCCAGTACTTC. It is translated as CSVLETGFRETQYF.

Regarding this clonotype: One end of the junction varies from germline; a read error may be responsible. The chain is built from TRBV7-7 and TRBJ1-5; D is ambiguous. The CDR3 is 13 residues long. CDR1 is SSHAT and CDR2 is FNYEAQ in the germline V gene (reference sequence). The CDR3 protein is CASSSSIGQPQHF. Written as DNA, the CDR3 is TGTGCTAGCAGCTCCTCGATCGGTCAGCCCCAGCATTTT.

The V gene is TRBV6-1, the J gene TRBJ2-1; 7 bases map to TRBD2. The CDR3 is 13 residues long. V lost 8 bases to trimming and J lost 6 bases; unmatched junction nucleotides: 7. Germline CDR1 MNHNS, CDR2 SASEGT. The CDR3 spells CASRDYPLNEQFF. The CDR3, as DNA: TGTGCCAGCCGGGACTACCCTCTCAATGAGCAGTTCTTC.

A few counts support this clonotype. CDR3 region: CASSDAGPSKYEQYF. The DNA for the CDR3 is TGTGCCAGCAGTGACGCGGGACCGAGTAAGTACGAGCAGTACTTC. The V gene is TRBV25-1, the J gene TRBJ2-7; D is possibly TRBD2 (6 bases). Germline values: CDR1 MGHDK, CDR2 SYGVNS. The CDR3 sequence is 15 residues long. V was pared by 3 bases and J by 4 bases, with 16 bases between.

This clonotype was picked up a small number of times. The V and J genes are TRBV7-2 and TRBJ1-3; TRBD1 agrees at 8 bases. Germline CDR1 is SGHTA and CDR2 is FQGNSA. This CDR3 spans 12 amino acids. Trimming cost V 5 bases and J 10 bases; bases outside gene matches: 4. The CDR3 bases are TGTGCCAGCAGCCCCGGACAGGGAACCATATATTTT. Its translation is CASSPGQGTIYF.

This clonotype turned up a few times. This chain joins TRBV24-1 and TRBJ2-1, with 9 bases identical to TRBD1. The J segment lost 5 bases and the V segment lost 7 bases, leaving 2 bases of the junction unmatched. Per the germline V gene, CDR1 is KGHDR and CDR2 is SFDVKD. The CDR3 is made up of 13 amino acids. CDR3 DNA: TGTGCCACCAGGGGACAGGGAGACAATGAGCAGTTCTTC. Protein: CATRGQGDNEQFF.

The table lists this clonotype with a few counts. This sequence joins TRBV5-1 and TRBJ2-7; 9 bases map to TRBD2. Germline CDR1 and CDR2: SGHRS and YFSETQ. The V and J ends lost 1 base and 6 bases, in that order; junction bases with no gene match: 8. This CDR3 region has 15 residues. This CDR3 reads CASSLSLAGLGEQYF. CDR3 bases: TGCGCCAGCAGCTTGTCTCTAGCGGGACTTGGCGAGCAGTACTTC.

The gene calls are TRBV20-1 and TRBJ2-3; 11 nucleotides match TRBD2. CDR3 length: 14 amino acids. The V segment lost 3 bases and the J segment 5 bases; nucleotides outside the gene matches: 4. Germline loops: CDR1 DFQATT, CDR2 SNEGSKA (reference sequence). For the CDR3, the DNA is TGCAGTGCTAGTTTAGCGGGAGGGATAGATACGCAGTATTTT. Translating it yields CSASLAGGIDTQYF.

A few counts support this clonotype. The V call is TRBV12-3 or TRBV12-4, the J call TRBJ2-3, with D perhaps TRBD1 (5 bases). This CDR3 has 18 amino acids. V gave up 7 bases and J gave up 2 bases, with 25 bases separating them. CDR3 in amino acids: CASTNRGRDLGATDTQYF. Written as DNA, the CDR3 is TGTGCCAGCACCAACCGAGGCAGGGATCTTGGAGCCACAGATACGCAGTATTTT.

This clonotype was seen at least ten times. The chain is built from TRBV28 and TRBJ2-7; no clear D. V lost 5 bases and J 3 bases, leaving 11 bases between the germline ends. Germline loops: CDR1 MDHEN, CDR2 SYDVKM. The CDR3 is made up of 13 amino acids. CDR3 nucleotides: TGTGCCAGCAGTCAAGCCAGGATCTACGAGCAGTACTTC. Amino acid sequence: CASSQARIYEQYF.

This clonotype was seen repeatedly, ten times or more. This chain joins TRBV2 and TRBJ2-3, with D unclear. There are 11 residues in the CDR3. The V gene lost 6 bases and the J gene lost 6 bases, with 7 bases spanning the gap. CDR1 SNHLY and CDR2 FYNNEI come from the germline V gene. This chain's CDR3 is CASSPRDTQYF. CDR3 DNA: TGTGCCAGCAGCCCCCGGGATACGCAGTATTTT.

This chain joins TRBV28 and TRBJ1-5; the D gene is possibly TRBD1 (5 bases). The CDR3 totals 13 residues. Trimming stripped 6 bases from V and 7 bases from J, with 13 bases between. The germline CDR1 and CDR2 sequences are MDHEN and SYDVKM. The CDR3 DNA is TGTGCCAGCAGCCTGGGGGGGAAACAGCCCCAGCATTTT. This encodes CASSLGGKQPQHF.

This clonotype appeared many times. The gene calls are TRBV30 and TRBJ1-1; 8 bases map to TRBD1. There are 13 residues in the CDR3. Germline CDR1 reads GTSNPN; CDR2 reads SVGIG (reference sequence). The V gene end was trimmed by 2 bases and the J gene end by 3 bases; junction bases not matched to a gene: 2. This chain's CDR3 is CAWSSGGDTEAFF. CDR3 in DNA: TGTGCCTGGAGTTCAGGGGGCGACACTGAAGCTTTCTTT.

In the case of this clonotype: This may come from a read error, since a much larger clone is one base off. The chain couples TRBV7-3 to TRBJ2-5, with 8 bases identical to TRBD2. This CDR3 region has 15 residues. J lost 7 bases, V lost 4 bases, and 11 bases had no gene match. From germline, CDR1 is SGHTA and CDR2 FQGTGA. Here the CDR3 reads CASSSRGAGEGTQYF. DNA of the CDR3: TGTGCCAGCAGCTCCCGGGGAGCGGGGGAAGGGACCCAGTACTTC.

V and J are TRBV7-8 and TRBJ2-7; D possibly matches TRBD1 or TRBD2 (5 bases each). Trimming took off 5 bases at V and 6 bases at J, with 20 bases between the two ends. CDR1 and CDR2 from the germline V gene are SGHVS and FQNEAQ. This CDR3 is built from 15 residues. The CDR3 region is CASSQAGARGGEQYF. For the CDR3, the DNA is TGTGCCAGCAGCCAAGCCGGGGCCCGGGGTGGCGAGCAGTACTTC.

This clonotype was picked up many times. The chain is built from TRBV2 and TRBJ2-5; 9 nucleotides agree with TRBD1. The CDR3 has 15 residues. The trim removed 3 bases at V and 2 bases at J, leaving 4 bases unmatched. Germline assignment: CDR1 SNHLY and CDR2 FYNNEI. Written as DNA, the CDR3 is TGTGCCAGCAGTGAGGACAGGGGTACGCAAGAGACCCAGTACTTC. This encodes CASSEDRGTQETQYF.